This TCR beta chain was sequenced for a study of CD8+ T cells in alopecia areata. Turning to the study itself: Treated patients were given oral tofacitinib, which was dosed at 5 to 10 mg twice daily. General study results and limits: Association of baseline CD8+ expansion with response is uncertain owing to one nonresponder. Administration of tofacitinib significantly diminished scalp clonality and expanded CD8+ clones within the top 100.

In the case of this clone: Its antigen remains unknown. The same CDR3 can be traced to other DNA sequences in this sample.

Trimming shortened V by 6 bases and J by 5 bases, and 10 bases separated the two germline ends. Looked up from germline, CDR1 is MNHEY and CDR2 is SMNVEV (reference sequence). The CDR3 sequence is 12 residues long. Treatment meaning: oral pan-JAK inhibitor, 5-10 mg twice daily. In each case, RNA was isolated and then reverse transcribed into cDNA as the sequencing template. Measured with immunoSEQ multiplex PCR; TCRdb has only the in-frame clones, and not every one. The data contain more than 150,000 clones, around 60% of them singletons. The chain joins TRBV27 to TRBJ1-1; maybe TRBD1 (5 bases). This TCR came from a human donor with alopecia areata. This specimen consisted of CD8+ T cells sorted from blood, obtained at week 24, from a patient treated with tofacitinib. The CDR3 DNA sequence: TGTGCCAGCAGCCCTGGGGGGACTGAAGCTTTCTTT. This gives the protein CASSPGGTEAFF.